This entry lists 26 T cell receptor beta chains sequenced from one sample in a study of T cells in Graves' hyperthyroidism and ophthalmopathy. The investigators amplified TCR beta CDR3 regions from RNA transcripts. First-round RT-PCR with HTBI primers amplified the TCR CDR3 region. Using its own MiXCR run on the multiplex PCR reads, TCRdb lists one record per CDR3 protein. Of under 700,000 distinct CDR3 sequences listed, 40% to 55% were seen once; the top ten hold 8.2%. The material sequenced was peripheral blood or thyroid tissue (not recorded which). Every receptor here comes from a woman aged 18-29 years with Graves' hyperthyroidism.

This clonotype was counted between two and nine times. The CDR3 loop reads CSARSQRAYEQYF. CDR3 sequence (DNA): TGCAGTGCTAGATCTCAGCGGGCCTACGAGCAGTACTTC. The V call is TRBV20-1, the J call TRBJ2-7, with D possibly matching TRBD2 (6 bases). The V and J ends lost 2 bases and 2 bases respectively, with 10 bases between them. CDR3 length: 13 residues. The V gene's germline CDR1 is DFQATT and CDR2 SNEGSKA (reference sequence).

This clonotype was picked up a small number of times. The genes are TRBV20-1 and TRBJ2-5; 13 positions match TRBD2. V shed 4 bases, J shed 1 base, and the junction held 6 bases outside the gene matches. The CDR3 has 16 amino acids. Germline CDR1 reads DFQATT; CDR2 reads SNEGSKA (reference sequence). As DNA, the CDR3 is TGCAGTGCTACCGGGACTAGCGGGACATCCCAAGAGACCCAGTACTTC. Translated, it gives CSATGTSGTSQETQYF.

The rearrangement uses TRBV15 and TRBJ2-5, with 7 bases lining up with TRBD2. From germline, CDR1 is LNHNV and CDR2 YYDKDF (reference sequence). V trimming: 1 base; J trimming: 4 bases; junction bases outside the gene matches: 9. CDR3 length: 16 amino acids. This chain's CDR3 is CATSRGGSGSLETQYF. The CDR3 DNA follows: TGTGCCACCAGCAGAGGGGGTAGCGGGTCACTAGAGACCCAGTACTTC. Together with reference TRBV15 and TRBJ2-5, the CDR3 gives the full variable domain: DAMVIQNPRYQVTQFGKPVTLSCSQTLNHNVMYWYQQKSSQAPKLLFHYYDKDFNNEADTPDNFQSRRPNTSFCFLDIRSPGLGDTAMYLCATSRGGSGSLETQYFGPGTRLLVL.

On this clonotype: Since a much larger clone is just one base distant, this may be a read error. The gene calls are TRBV7-2 and TRBJ1-5, with D hard to call. CDR3 length: 15 residues. Germline values: CDR1 SGHTA, CDR2 FQGNSA. The CDR3 DNA reads as TGTGCCAGCAGCTTCGGTGAGCCAATCAATCATCCCCAGCATTTT. Translation: CASSFGEPINHPQHF. The full variable domain, completed using reference TRBV7-2 and TRBJ1-5, is GAGVSQSPSNKVTEKGKDVELRCDPISGHTALYWYRQSLGQGLEFLIYFQGNSAPDKSGLPSDRFSAERTGGSVSTLTIQRTQQEDSAVYLCASSFGEPINHPQHFGDGTRLSIL.

The genes are TRBV29-1 and TRBJ2-5; 9 bases are shared with TRBD1. The J segment lost 5 bases and the V segment lost 6 bases, leaving 7 bases of the junction unmatched. The germline V gene encodes CDR1 SQVTM and CDR2 ANQGSEA. The CDR3 has 13 residues. CDR3 coding DNA: TGCAGCGTCCGAACAGGGACAGGGGAGACCCAGTACTTC. Protein sequence: CSVRTGTGETQYF.

Many counts were recorded for this clonotype. The CDR3 nucleotides are TGTGCCAGCAGCTTATTGCAGGGTGACACTGAAGCTTTCTTT. Translating it yields CASSLLQGDTEAFF. This chain connects TRBV7-9 to TRBJ1-1; the D gene is possibly TRBD1 (5 bases). The CDR3 is made up of 14 amino acids. CDR1 SEHNR and CDR2 FQNEAQ come from the germline V gene (reference sequence). V lost 2 bases to trimming and J lost 3 bases, with 10 bases between them.

The chain couples TRBV24-1 to TRBJ1-5; TRBD1 is a possible D gene (5 bases). Per the germline V gene, CDR1 is KGHDR and CDR2 is SFDVKD. V lost 11 bases and J 3 bases, leaving 22 bases between the germline ends. The CDR3 consists of 16 residues. The chain's CDR3 is CASSPRWGSSNQPQHF. The CDR3 DNA reads as TGTGCCAGCAGCCCCAGGTGGGGGTCATCCAATCAGCCCCAGCATTTT.

The rearrangement links TRBV18 to TRBJ1-5; D not resolved. CDR3 length: 13 amino acids. Germline V gives CDR1 KGHSH, CDR2 LQKENI. V was cut by 3 bases and J by 4 bases, with 7 bases left in between. The CDR3 bases are TGTGCCAGCTCACCTACCGATAATCAGCCCCAGCATTTT. It translates to CASSPTDNQPQHF. Looking up the rest from reference TRBV18 and TRBJ1-5 gives the full variable domain: NAGVMQNPRHLVRRRGQEARLRCSPMKGHSHVYWYRQLPEEGLKFMVYLQKENIIDESGMPKERFSAEFPKEGPSILRIQQVVRGDSAAYFCASSPTDNQPQHFGDGTRLSIL.

This clonotype has only a few counts. V and J are TRBV19 and TRBJ1-6, with unresolved D. The CDR3 spans 13 residues. Trimming pared 5 bases from V and 4 bases from J, leaving 6 bases between. From germline, CDR1 is LNHDA and CDR2 SQIVND (reference sequence). The CDR3 is CASSYSYNSPLHF. CDR3 coding DNA: TGTGCCAGTAGTTACAGTTATAATTCACCCCTCCACTTT.

In regard to this clonotype: At one boundary the junction diverges from the germline segment, which might be a read error. The CDR3 is CARSETGAHEQYF. The DNA for the CDR3 is TGTGCCAGAAGTGAGACGGGGGCACACGAGCAGTACTTC. This chain uses TRBV2 with TRBJ2-7; either TRBD1 or TRBD2 may fit D (6 bases each). The CDR3 sequence is 13 residues long. From germline, CDR1 is SNHLY and CDR2 FYNNEI.

V usage is TRBV7-3 and J usage is TRBJ2-2, with TRBD2 matching over 7 bases. This CDR3 region has 16 residues. CDR1 and CDR2 (germline): SGHTA, FQGTGA. Trimming at V came to 5 bases and at J to 4 bases, leaving 10 bases not matched to a gene. The CDR3 is CASSASGAGITGELFF. The DNA of the CDR3 is TGTGCCAGCAGCGCCTCGGGAGCGGGAATCACCGGGGAGCTGTTTTTT. The full variable domain, completed using reference TRBV7-3 and TRBJ2-2, is GAGVSQTPSNKVTEKGKYVELRCDPISGHTALYWYRQSLGQGPEFLIYFQGTGAADDSGLPNDRFFAVRPEGSVSTLKIQRTERGDSAVYLCASSASGAGITGELFFGEGSRLTVL.

This rearrangement joins TRBV29-1 to TRBJ1-5; D perhaps matches TRBD1 (6 bases). Germline V gene lookup returns CDR1 SQVTM and CDR2 ANQGSEA. Trimming removed 4 bases from V and 7 bases from J, with 11 bases in between. The length of the CDR3 is 12 residues. This CDR3 reads CSVGMGAQPQHF. CDR3 in DNA: TGCAGCGTTGGAATGGGGGCCCAGCCCCAGCATTTT.

The J gene is TRBJ1-5, the V gene TRBV24-1, with D maybe TRBD1 (6 bases). This CDR3 has 12 amino acids. The ends were cut back, 5 bases at V and 14 bases at J, with 15 bases in the middle. CDR1 and CDR2 (germline): KGHDR, SFDVKD. The CDR3 spells CATSGGAQDEHF. CDR3 sequence (DNA): TGTGCCACCAGTGGGGGGGCGCAGGACGAGCATTTT.

This chain uses TRBV20-1 with TRBJ1-1; 9 bases are a match to TRBD1. The CDR3 is made up of 15 amino acids. The germline CDR1 and CDR2 sequences are DFQATT and SNEGSKA (reference sequence). The V gene end was trimmed by 4 bases and the J gene end by 5 bases; junction bases not matched to a gene: 11. CDR3 sequence: CSATPGTGPWTEAFF. The CDR3 DNA reads as TGCAGTGCTACACCCGGGACAGGGCCATGGACTGAAGCTTTCTTT.

The rearrangement joins TRBV24-1 to TRBJ2-3; TRBD2 matches at 16 bases. The trim removed 6 bases at V and 8 bases at J, leaving 13 bases unmatched. The CDR3 loop spans 18 amino acids. Germline-derived CDR1 and CDR2 are KGHDR and SFDVKD. This CDR3 is CATSLGTSGRADASTQYF. CDR3 coding DNA: TGTGCCACCAGTCTCGGGACTAGCGGGAGGGCCGACGCTAGTACGCAGTATTTT.

The rearrangement uses TRBV23-1 and TRBJ1-1; D not certain. TRBV23-1 is an ORF; its function is uncertain. Trimming left V 4 bases short and J 6 bases short, with 9 bases between. This CDR3 is 12 amino acids long. CDR3 sequence: CASSRDKSEAFF. The CDR3, as DNA: TGCGCCAGCAGTCGTGACAAATCTGAAGCTTTCTTT.

This clonotype was picked up a small number of times. This chain links TRBV7-9 with TRBJ2-5; D may be TRBD2 (5 bases). CDR3 size: 15 residues. CDR1 is SEHNR and CDR2 is FQNEAQ in the germline V gene (reference sequence). V lost 8 bases and J lost 1, with 17 bases in between. CDR3 protein: CASQLYLAVQETQYF. DNA of the CDR3: TGTGCCAGCCAGCTATACCTAGCTGTCCAAGAGACCCAGTACTTC.

On this clonotype itself: A much larger clonotype is one base distant, so this may be a read error. The rearrangement joins TRBV24-1 to TRBJ2-7; TRBD2 is a possible D gene (5 bases). This CDR3 region has 14 residues. V shed 0 bases and J shed 3 bases, with 8 bases lying between them. Germline V gene lookup returns CDR1 KGHDR and CDR2 SFDVKD. CDR3 nucleotide sequence: TGTGCCACCAGTGATTTGCCACGGGGCTACGAGCAGTACTTC. Translation: CATSDLPRGYEQYF.

This clonotype was observed at least ten times. The V call is TRBV2, the J call TRBJ1-6; 10 nucleotides line up with TRBD1. V was pared by 1 base and J by 9 bases, with 6 bases of the junction left unmatched. Germline CDR1 reads SNHLY; CDR2 reads FYNNEI. The CDR3 loop spans 16 amino acids. The CDR3 region is CASSEGDRGLGSPLHF. CDR3 nucleotides: TGTGCCAGCAGTGAAGGAGACAGGGGGCTCGGTTCACCCCTCCACTTT.

This clonotype was seen only a few times. The chain recombines TRBV7-8 with TRBJ2-7; D is unresolved. The V gene lost 5 bases and the J gene lost 6 bases, with 14 bases spanning the gap. The CDR3 totals 13 residues. CDR1 and CDR2 from the germline V gene are SGHVS and FQNEAQ. CDR3 amino acids: CASSRLEPSEQYF. The CDR3, as DNA: TGTGCCAGCAGCCGCTTGGAGCCCAGCGAGCAGTACTTC.

The chain uses TRBV14 and TRBJ2-7, with 9 bases matching TRBD2. The germline V gene has CDR1 SGHDN and CDR2 FVKESK. The V gene end was trimmed by 8 bases and the J gene end by 0 bases; junction bases not matched to a gene: 8. There are 15 residues in the CDR3. The CDR3 sequence is CASRPNSGSSYEQYF. The CDR3 nucleotides are TGTGCCAGCCGGCCTAATAGCGGGAGCTCCTACGAGCAGTACTTC.

DNA of the CDR3: TGTGCCAGCAGCTCCGGGACAGGGGGTGAAGAGACCCAGTACTTC. It specifies CASSSGTGGEETQYF. The chain carries TRBV7-9 and TRBJ2-5; 11 bases are shared with TRBD1. The germline CDR1 and CDR2 sequences are SEHNR and FQNEAQ (reference sequence). V was clipped by 4 bases and J by 3 bases; unmatched bases: 4. The CDR3 runs to 15 residues.

DNA for the CDR3: TGTGCCAGCGGTGGTTGGGGGTCTGAAGCTTTCTTT. Its protein is CASGGWGSEAFF. V and J are TRBV11-2 and TRBJ1-1, with TRBD1 as a possible D gene (5 bases). CDR1 and CDR2 from the germline V gene are SGHAT and FQNNGV. The CDR3 spans 12 residues. Trimming cost V 8 bases and J 6 bases, with 13 bases left between them. The full variable domain, in which reference TRBV11-2 and TRBJ1-1 provide the parts outside the CDR3, is EAGVAQSPRYKIIEKRQSVAFWCNPISGHATLYWYQQILGQGPKLLIQFQNNGVVDDSQLPKDRFSAERLKGVDSTLKIQPAKLEDSAVYLCASGGWGSEAFFGQGTRLTVV.

About this clonotype itself: At one of its ends the junction is not consistent with the germline gene, which may arise from a read error. The V call is TRBV6-5, the J call TRBJ1-3, with 7 bases matching TRBD1. The CDR3 length is 14 residues. The V gene's germline CDR1 is MNHEY and CDR2 SVGAGI. The CDR3 nucleotides are TGTGCCAGCAGTTACTTACGGGACAGTTCTTTTTTTTCGTTT. Translating it yields CASSYLRDSSFFSF.

Written as DNA, the CDR3 is TGTGCCAGCCGACTAACGGGACTGCAGGGCAATCAGCCCCAGCATTTT. Protein sequence: CASRLTGLQGNQPQHF. This chain links TRBV24-1 with TRBJ1-5, with D perhaps matching TRBD1 (5 bases). V lost 11 bases to trimming and J lost 2 bases, with 21 bases between them. The CDR3 has 16 residues. Per the germline V gene, CDR1 is KGHDR and CDR2 is SFDVKD.

This clonotype was counted between two and nine times. The chain links TRBV7-2 to TRBJ2-5; perhaps TRBD1 as D (5 bases). Trimming left V 5 bases short and J 7 bases short, with 11 bases between. CDR1 is SGHTA, CDR2 FQGNSA, per germline. The CDR3 totals 12 residues. The CDR3 nucleotides read TGTGCCAGCAGCCTAGGGGCTGGGACCCAGTACTTC. This gives the protein CASSLGAGTQYF.